The rows below give T cell receptor beta chains drawn from one sample of a study of blood T cell repertoires in COVID-19. The assay was immunoSEQ multiplex PCR, and TCRdb's table has in-frame clones only and misses some. The sample carries 400,000 to 550,000 clones, around nine tenths recorded once. The specimen was peripheral blood. The receptor set was obtained from a woman aged 30 to 39 with acute or convalescent COVID-19. Both conserved end residues are part of each CDR3. Fields, in order: clone size, J gene, V gene, D gene, CDR3 DNA, CDR3 protein. The D gene is left open where the match is weak. The size entry is marked missing in some rows and otherwise reads once, few, many or a size class.

NA TRBJ1-2 TRBV12-3/TRBV12-4 NA TGTGCCAGCAGCTCAGGGTTCAGCTATGGCTACACCTTC CASSSGFSYGYTF
once TRBJ1-1 TRBV5-4 NA TGTGCCAGCAGCTTTCAACTAAACACTGAAGCTTTCTTT CASSFQLNTEAFF
once TRBJ1-4 TRBV6-5 TRBD1 TGTGCCAGCACGGAACAGGGGTTTGAAAAACTGTTTTTT CASTEQGFEKLFF
NA TRBJ1-1 TRBV11-1 TRBD1 TGTGCCAGCAGGAACACAGGGGGGTCTTTTGCTGAAGCTTTCTTT CASRNTGGSFAEAFF
NA TRBJ1-5 TRBV23-1 TRBD1 TGCGCCAGCAGTCAATGGGGGCTCAAGGGGGCACCGACACTTCCATATAGCAATCAGCCCCAGCATTTT CASSQWGLKGAPTLPYSNQPQHF
NA TRBJ1-2 TRBV11-2 TRBD1 TGTGCCAGCAGCTTCCTGACAGGGAGTGATGGCTACACCTTC CASSFLTGSDGYTF
NA TRBJ2-2 TRBV9 TRBD1 TGTGCCAGCAGCGTACGACCTAGACAGGGGGCCCTTAGGGCCGGGGAGCTGTTTTTT CASSVRPRQGALRAGELFF
NA TRBJ2-3 TRBV6-1 NA TGTGCCAGCAGTGAGTTTGTCTTGCCGCCCCGTGAGGATACGCAGTATTTT CASSEFVLPPREDTQYF
NA TRBJ1-5 TRBV11-2 NA TGTGCCAGCAGTCCGGCGGCAGGGAATGATCAGCCCCAGCATTTT CASSPAAGNDQPQHF
few TRBJ2-7 TRBV5-6 NA TGTGCCAGCAGACCTCTAGGTTCCTACGAGCAGTACTTC CASRPLGSYEQYF
NA TRBJ1-5 TRBV5-6 NA TGTGCCAGCAGCTTGGCAGGGGCGAGGGTTCGGCCCCAGCATTTT CASSLAGARVRPQHF
NA TRBJ1-6 TRBV30 TRBD1 TGTGCCTGGAACCGGGACAGGGGTTCACCCCTCCACTTT CAWNRDRGSPLHF
NA TRBJ1-4 TRBV9 TRBD1 TGTGCCAGCAGCGCCCCGACAGGACAGGGGAATGAAAAACTGTTTTTT CASSAPTGQGNEKLFF
NA TRBJ2-3 TRBV14 NA TGTGCCAGCAGCCTACTGACTGAACTCACAGATACGCAGTATTTT CASSLLTELTDTQYF
NA TRBJ1-2 TRBV9 TRBD1 TGTGCCAGCAGCGGAGGACAGGGGGATGGCTACACCTTC CASSGGQGDGYTF
NA TRBJ2-7 TRBV7-2 NA TGTGCCAGCAGCAATCCGGGATCTCCCCGGTACGAGCAGTACTTC CASSNPGSPRYEQYF
NA TRBJ2-7 TRBV7-9 TRBD1 TGTGCCAGCAGCTTATCAGCCGGGACAGACGAGCAGTACTTC CASSLSAGTDEQYF
NA TRBJ2-7 TRBV3-1/TRBV3-2 TRBD2 TGTGCCAGCAGCCAAGCGGGGGGGCCCTACGAGCAGTACTTC CASSQAGGPYEQYF
NA TRBJ1-3 TRBV7-3 NA TGTGCCAGCAGCTTATCGCCCTCTGGGGGCTATGGAAACACCATATATTTT CASSLSPSGGYGNTIYF
NA TRBJ2-1 TRBV7-2 NA TGTGCCAGCAGCTTAGACGGTACCGTAAACAATGAGCAGTTCTTC CASSLDGTVNNEQFF
NA TRBJ2-3 TRBV4-1 NA TGCGCCAGCAGCCAAGTTCCCAGGCTGGTGGCAGATACGCAGTATTTT CASSQVPRLVADTQYF
NA TRBJ1-5 TRBV6-6 NA TGTGCCAGGATTCTCCCCAGGGTGAGCAATCAGCCCCAGCATTTT CARILPRVSNQPQHF
NA TRBJ2-1 TRBV5-1 NA TGCGCCAGCAGCTTAATCAGGGGCCCCTACAATGAGCAGTTCTTC CASSLIRGPYNEQFF
NA TRBJ1-4 TRBV10-2 NA TGCGCCAGCAGTAATCTCGGGGAGAATGAAAAACTGTTTTTT CASSNLGENEKLFF
NA TRBJ2-5 TRBV3-1/TRBV3-2 TRBD1 TGTGCCAGCAGCCAAACGGGACAGTTTGACGTAGAGACCCAGTACTTC CASSQTGQFDVETQYF
NA TRBJ2-3 TRBV9 NA TGTGCCAGCAGCTTCCAGCCAGGTACAACCAAAGATACGCAGTATTTT CASSFQPGTTKDTQYF
NA TRBJ1-5 TRBV19 TRBD1 TGTGCCAGTAGTATAGGGGACAGGGGAGGGGATCAGCCCCAGCATTTT CASSIGDRGGDQPQHF
NA TRBJ1-5 TRBV30 NA TGTGCCTGGAGCGCAGGGGTCAATCAGCCCCAGCATTTT CAWSAGVNQPQHF
NA TRBJ1-2 TRBV3-1/TRBV3-2 NA TGTGCCAGCAGCGATCCAAATACAGGATTTTTGGGTGGCTACACCTTC CASSDPNTGFLGGYTF
NA TRBJ2-2 TRBV5-5 TRBD2 TGTGCCAGCAGCCTCACTAGCGGGGCCAACACCGGGGAGCTGTTTTTT CASSLTSGANTGELFF
NA TRBJ2-3 TRBV4-2 TRBD2 TGTGCCAGCAGCCTAGAACCACGGGGGGGGCAGGATACGCAGTATTTT CASSLEPRGGQDTQYF
NA TRBJ2-2 TRBV6-5 TRBD1 TGTGCCAGCAAAGGGACAGAGAACACCGGGGAGCTGTTTTTT CASKGTENTGELFF
NA TRBJ2-1 TRBV29-1 TRBD1 TGCAGCGTTGCTCGGCAGGGGGCGACCAATGAGCAGTTCTTC CSVARQGATNEQFF
once TRBJ1-5 TRBV7-3 NA TGTGCCAGCAGCTCCGGCGCGGGTCAGCCCCAGCATTTT CASSSGAGQPQHF
NA TRBJ2-7 TRBV15 NA TGTGCCACCAGCAGAGTAGCGGTCGGCTCCTACGAGCAGTACTTC CATSRVAVGSYEQYF
NA TRBJ1-2 TRBV13 TRBD1 TGTGCCAGCAGCCTCTCCCCCGGGACAGGGATCTATGGCTACACCTTC CASSLSPGTGIYGYTF
once TRBJ1-5 TRBV19 TRBD1 TGTGCCAGTAGTCCCCACGGGGACAGGGGGCAGGGTCAGCCCCAGCATTTT CASSPHGDRGQGQPQHF
NA TRBJ2-5 TRBV19 TRBD1 TGTGCCAGTAGTATACCGGGACAGGGGGGACAAGAGACCCAGTACTTC CASSIPGQGGQETQYF
NA TRBJ1-2 TRBV10-3 TRBD1 TGTGCCATCAGTGAGACAGGGGACTATGGCTACACCTTC CAISETGDYGYTF
NA TRBJ2-1 TRBV13 TRBD1 TGTGCCAGCAGCTCGCGAACAGGGGGTAATGAGCAGTTCTTC CASSSRTGGNEQFF
NA TRBJ2-1 TRBV7-2 NA TGTGCCAGCAGCTCTCCCCCCGGGAAGGCCTACAATGAGCAGTTCTTC CASSSPPGKAYNEQFF
NA TRBJ1-1 TRBV6-5 NA TGTGCCAGCAGTTACTCGAGCGACGGTAGCGAAGCTTTCTTT CASSYSSDGSEAFF
once TRBJ2-7 TRBV6-5 NA TGTGCCAGCAGCCCGTCGGGTCCGAGCTCCTACGAGCAGTACTTC CASSPSGPSSYEQYF
NA TRBJ2-2 TRBV2 TRBD1 TGTGCCAGCAGTTTACAGGGGGTTACCGGGGAGCTGTTTTTT CASSLQGVTGELFF
NA TRBJ1-5 TRBV11-2 NA TGTGCCAGCAGCTTAGACCCACCGGCCAGGGCCAATCAGCCCCAGCATTTT CASSLDPPARANQPQHF
NA TRBJ2-7 TRBV21-1 NA TGTGCCAGCAGCAAAGAAATGGCACCCAAGAACTACGAGCAGTACTTC CASSKEMAPKNYEQYF
NA TRBJ1-1 TRBV6-4 NA TGTGCCAGCAGTGAGTTCCCGGGGGACACTGAAGCTTTCTTT CASSEFPGDTEAFF
NA TRBJ2-7 TRBV27 TRBD1 TGTGCCAGCAGTTTATCGTCGGGACAGTCCCCCTACGAGCAGTACTTC CASSLSSGQSPYEQYF
NA TRBJ1-1 TRBV3-1/TRBV3-2 NA TGTGCCAGCAGCCAAGTTTTGGGAGCTGAAGCTTTCTTT CASSQVLGAEAFF
few TRBJ1-6 TRBV27 NA TGTGCCAGCAGAAATTTGGGAGGGTCTAATTCACCCCTCCACTTT CASRNLGGSNSPLHF
NA TRBJ2-7 TRBV10-3 TRBD2 TGTGCCATCAGCGAGGGACTAGCCTACGAGCAGTACTTC CAISEGLAYEQYF